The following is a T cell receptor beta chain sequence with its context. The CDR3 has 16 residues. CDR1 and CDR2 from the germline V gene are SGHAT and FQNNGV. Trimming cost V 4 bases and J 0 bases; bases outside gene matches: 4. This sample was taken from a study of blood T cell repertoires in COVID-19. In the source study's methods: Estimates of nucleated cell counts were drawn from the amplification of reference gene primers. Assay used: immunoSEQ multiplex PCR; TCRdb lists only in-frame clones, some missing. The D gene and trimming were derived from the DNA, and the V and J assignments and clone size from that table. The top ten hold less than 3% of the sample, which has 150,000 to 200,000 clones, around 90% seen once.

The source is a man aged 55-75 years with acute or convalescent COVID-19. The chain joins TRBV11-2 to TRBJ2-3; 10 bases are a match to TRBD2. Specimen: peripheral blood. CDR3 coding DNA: TGTGCCAGCAGCTCCTTAGCGGGGGGAAGCACAGATACGCAGTATTTT. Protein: CASSSLAGGSTDTQYF.